Sequencing of this TCR beta chain was carried out in a study of OX40 agonist ivuxolimab in advanced cancers. The CDR3 extends over 10 amino acids. V was cut by 4 bases and J by 6 bases, with 6 bases left in between. The germline V gene has CDR1 DFQATT and CDR2 SNEGSKA (reference sequence). The protocol was immunoSEQ multiplex PCR, while the TCRdb copy is restricted to in-frame clones and leaves out a portion. Among under 100,000 clones, approximately 80% were seen once, and the ten largest hold 0.45% to 0.6%. Sequenced here: CD4+ or CD8+ T cells sorted from blood, sampled in a trial of the OX40 agonist ivuxolimab. The clonotype comes from an adult with an advanced solid tumor such as melanoma, head and neck, liver or kidney cancer. The V call is TRBV20-1, the J call TRBJ2-5; D is uncertain. The CDR3, as DNA: TGCAGTGCTAATGCAAAGACCCAGTACTTC. Protein product: CSANAKTQYF.